This TCR beta chain was sequenced in a study of cytomegalovirus exposure and HLA in healthy donors. Study-level findings and limits: Cytomegalovirus association was listed for around 170 TCR beta chains. Across HLA loci, a later analysis found differing TCR association rates, with DRB1 most and HLA-C fewest.

This clone was observed a handful of times. What it binds is not known. The germline V gene encodes CDR1 MNHEY and CDR2 SMNVEV (reference sequence). This CDR3 spans 13 amino acids. V lost 11 bases, J lost 7 bases, and 17 bases lay in between. The PCR was carried out with 60 Vbeta primers and 13 Jbeta primers. The protocol was immunoSEQ multiplex PCR, while the TCRdb copy is restricted to in-frame clones and leaves out a portion. The sample has 90,000 to 140,000 clones, roughly 13% seen once. The clonotype originates from a man aged 40-49 years in good health and CMV-seropositive. The sequenced sample consisted of PBMCs. The chain couples TRBV27 to TRBJ1-4; D unresolved. In nucleotides, the CDR3 is TGTGCCGGCCTCGACTCGGCGGGTGAAAAACTGTTTTTT. It codes for CAGLDSAGEKLFF. The variable domain in full, completed from reference TRBV27 and TRBJ1-4, reads EAQVTQNPRYLITVTGKKLTVTCSQNMNHEYMSWYRQDPGLGLRQIYYSMNVEVTDKGDVPEGYKVSRKEKRNFPLILESPSPNQTSLYFCAGLDSAGEKLFFGSGTQLSVL.